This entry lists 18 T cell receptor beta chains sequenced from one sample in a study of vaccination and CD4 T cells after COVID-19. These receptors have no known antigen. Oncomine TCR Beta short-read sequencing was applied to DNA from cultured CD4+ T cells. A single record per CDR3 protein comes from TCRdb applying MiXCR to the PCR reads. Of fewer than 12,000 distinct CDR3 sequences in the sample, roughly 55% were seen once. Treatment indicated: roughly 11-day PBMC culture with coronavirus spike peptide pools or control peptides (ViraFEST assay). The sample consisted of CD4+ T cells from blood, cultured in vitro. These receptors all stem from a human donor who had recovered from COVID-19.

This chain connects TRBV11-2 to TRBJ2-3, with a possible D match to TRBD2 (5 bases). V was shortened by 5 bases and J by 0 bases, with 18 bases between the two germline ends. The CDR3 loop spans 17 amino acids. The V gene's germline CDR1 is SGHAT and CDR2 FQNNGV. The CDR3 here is CASSSSREGLSTDTQYF. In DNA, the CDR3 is TGTGCCAGCAGCAGTTCCCGGGAAGGCCTTAGCACAGATACGCAGTATTTT.

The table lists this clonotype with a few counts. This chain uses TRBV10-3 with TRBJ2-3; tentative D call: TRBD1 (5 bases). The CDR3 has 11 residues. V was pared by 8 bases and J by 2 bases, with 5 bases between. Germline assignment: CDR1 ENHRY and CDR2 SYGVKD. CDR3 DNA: TGTGCCATCGGGGCCACAGATACGCAGTATTTT. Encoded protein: CAIGATDTQYF.

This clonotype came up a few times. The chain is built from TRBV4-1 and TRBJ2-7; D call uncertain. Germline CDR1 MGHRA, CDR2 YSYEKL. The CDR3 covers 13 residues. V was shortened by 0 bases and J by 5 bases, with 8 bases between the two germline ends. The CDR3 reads CASSQDFLDEQYF. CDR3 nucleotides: TGCGCCAGCAGCCAAGATTTTCTGGACGAGCAGTACTTC.

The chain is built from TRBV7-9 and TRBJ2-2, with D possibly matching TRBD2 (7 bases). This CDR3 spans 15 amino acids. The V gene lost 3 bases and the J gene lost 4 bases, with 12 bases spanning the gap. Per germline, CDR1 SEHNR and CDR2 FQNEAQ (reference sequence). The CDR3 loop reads CASSFGGRSTGELFF. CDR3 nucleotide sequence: TGTGCCAGCAGCTTCGGGGGGCGGAGCACCGGGGAGCTGTTTTTT.

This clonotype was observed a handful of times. The CDR3 sequence: CASSPGQGAVYGYTF. CDR3 nucleotides: TGTGCCAGCAGCCCCGGACAGGGGGCAGTCTATGGCTACACCTTC. This chain uses TRBV7-6 with TRBJ1-2; 11 nucleotides agree with TRBD1. The V gene's germline CDR1 is SGHVS and CDR2 FNYEAQ. The CDR3 contains 15 residues. V was pared by 5 bases and J by 4 bases, with 6 bases of the junction left unmatched.

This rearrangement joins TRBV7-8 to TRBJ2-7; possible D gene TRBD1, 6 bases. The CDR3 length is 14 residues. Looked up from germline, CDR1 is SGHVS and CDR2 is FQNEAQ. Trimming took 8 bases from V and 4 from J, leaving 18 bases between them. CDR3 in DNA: TGTGCCAGCGGGGGCCGGACCGATTTATACGAGCAGTACTTC. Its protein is CASGGRTDLYEQYF.

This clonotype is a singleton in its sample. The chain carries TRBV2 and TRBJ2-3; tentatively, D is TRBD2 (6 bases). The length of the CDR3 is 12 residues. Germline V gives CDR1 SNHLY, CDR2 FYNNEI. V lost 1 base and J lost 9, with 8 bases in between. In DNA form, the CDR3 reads TGTGCCAGCAGTGAAGGGCGGGGAACGCAGTATTTT. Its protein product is CASSEGRGTQYF.

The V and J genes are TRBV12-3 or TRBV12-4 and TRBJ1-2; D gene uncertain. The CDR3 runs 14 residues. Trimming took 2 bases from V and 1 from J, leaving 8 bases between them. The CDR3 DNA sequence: TGTGCCAGCAGTTTACAAGGGAATAACTATGGCTACACCTTC. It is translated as CASSLQGNNYGYTF.

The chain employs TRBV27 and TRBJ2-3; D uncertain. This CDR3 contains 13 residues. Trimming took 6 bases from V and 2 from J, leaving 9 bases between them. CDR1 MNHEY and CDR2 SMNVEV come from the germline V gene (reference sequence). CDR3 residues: CASSGVNTDTQYF. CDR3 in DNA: TGTGCCAGCAGCGGCGTTAACACAGATACGCAGTATTTT.

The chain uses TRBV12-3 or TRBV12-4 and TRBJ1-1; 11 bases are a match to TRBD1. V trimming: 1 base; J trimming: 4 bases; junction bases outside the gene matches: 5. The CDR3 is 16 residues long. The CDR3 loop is CASSLGPGQGGTEAFF. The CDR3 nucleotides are TGTGCCAGCAGTTTAGGTCCGGGACAGGGGGGCACTGAAGCTTTCTTT.

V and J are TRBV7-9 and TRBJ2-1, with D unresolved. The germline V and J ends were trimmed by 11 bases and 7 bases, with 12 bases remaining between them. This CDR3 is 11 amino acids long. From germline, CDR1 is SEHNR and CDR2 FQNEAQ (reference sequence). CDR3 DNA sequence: TGTGCCTCTTATCCCGGGAATGAGCAGTTCTTC. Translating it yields CASYPGNEQFF.

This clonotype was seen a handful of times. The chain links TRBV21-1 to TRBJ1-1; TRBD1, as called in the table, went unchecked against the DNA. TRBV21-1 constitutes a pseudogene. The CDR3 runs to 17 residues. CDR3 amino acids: CASSPTGKKLWNTEAFF. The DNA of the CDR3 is TGTGCCAGCAGCCCGACAGGGAAGAAGTTGTGGAACACTGAAGCTTTCTTT.

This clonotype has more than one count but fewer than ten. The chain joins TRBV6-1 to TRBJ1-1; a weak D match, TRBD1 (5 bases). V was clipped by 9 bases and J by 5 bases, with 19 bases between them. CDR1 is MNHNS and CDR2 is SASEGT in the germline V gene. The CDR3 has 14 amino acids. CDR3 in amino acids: CASRVEGKGTEAFF. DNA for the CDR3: TGTGCCAGTCGGGTGGAGGGGAAGGGAACTGAAGCTTTCTTT.

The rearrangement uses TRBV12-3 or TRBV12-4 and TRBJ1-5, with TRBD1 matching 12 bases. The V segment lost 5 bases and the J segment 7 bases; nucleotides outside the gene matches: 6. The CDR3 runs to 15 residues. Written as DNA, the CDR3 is TGTGCCAGCAGTCCGGGACAGGGGGCAAGACAGCCCCAGCATTTT. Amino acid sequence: CASSPGQGARQPQHF.

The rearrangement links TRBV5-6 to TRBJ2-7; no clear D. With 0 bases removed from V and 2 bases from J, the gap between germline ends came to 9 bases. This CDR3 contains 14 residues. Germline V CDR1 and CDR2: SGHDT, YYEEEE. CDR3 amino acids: CASSLEAIAYEQYF. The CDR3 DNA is TGTGCCAGCAGCTTGGAGGCCATAGCCTACGAGCAGTACTTC. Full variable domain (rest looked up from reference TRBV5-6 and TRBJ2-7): DAGVTQSPTHLIKTRGQQVTLRCSPKSGHDTVSWYQQALGQGPQFIFQYYEEEERQRGNFPDRFSGHQFPNYSSELNVNALLLGDSALYLCASSLEAIAYEQYFGPGTRLTVT.

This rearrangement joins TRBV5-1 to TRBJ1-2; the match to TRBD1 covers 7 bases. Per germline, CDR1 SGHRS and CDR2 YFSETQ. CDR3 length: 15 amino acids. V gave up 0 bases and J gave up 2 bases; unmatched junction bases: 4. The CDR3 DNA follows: TGCGCCAGCAGCTTGGGGGACAGAGAAAACTATGGCTACACCTTC. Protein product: CASSLGDRENYGYTF.

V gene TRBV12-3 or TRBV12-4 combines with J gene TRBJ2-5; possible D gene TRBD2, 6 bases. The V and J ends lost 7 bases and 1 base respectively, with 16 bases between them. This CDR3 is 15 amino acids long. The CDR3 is CASTVRTGAQETQYF. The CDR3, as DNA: TGTGCCAGCACAGTAAGGACGGGAGCCCAAGAGACCCAGTACTTC.

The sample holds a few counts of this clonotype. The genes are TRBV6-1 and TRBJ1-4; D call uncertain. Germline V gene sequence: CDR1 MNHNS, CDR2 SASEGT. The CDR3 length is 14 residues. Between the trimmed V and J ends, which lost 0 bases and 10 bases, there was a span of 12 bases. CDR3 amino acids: CASSEAYKEGKLFF. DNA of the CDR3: TGTGCCAGCAGTGAAGCATATAAAGAGGGAAAACTGTTTTTT.